This T cell receptor beta chain was captured by sequencing in a study of OX40 agonist ivuxolimab in advanced cancers. Study-wide context: Ivuxolimab, which targeted the costimulatory receptor OX40 (CD134), was an agonistic, fully human IgG2 monoclonal antibody. Three dose-escalation patients achieved partial responses, one with hepatocellular carcinoma and two with cutaneous melanoma. Peripheral TCRbeta sequencing aimed to test whether ivuxolimab altered TCR sequence diversity and caused clonal T-cell expansion. Intravenous ivuxolimab was administered to patients every 2 weeks at six dose levels: 0.01, 0.1, 0.3, 1.5, 3 and 10 mg/kg. Of the approximately 50 patients in dose escalation, about 20 had hepatocellular carcinoma, approximately 15 had melanoma, 9 had renal cell carcinoma and 9 had head and neck cancer. Patients were allowed to have had prior anti-PD-1, anti-PD-L1 or anti-CTLA-4 therapy, and 40% of the dose-escalation patients had previously received checkpoint inhibitors. The dose-escalation cohort was 82.7% male with a mean age of about 60 years, ranging from roughly 20 to 85. The monotherapy dose-escalation portion (N ≈ 52 patients) of the phase I ivuxolimab trial is reported in the paper. What the study reported, not specific to this receptor: After ivuxolimab, more expanded clones were found on average in CD8+ T cells than in CD4+ T cells. At doses of 0.1 to 3.0 mg/kg, clonal expansion of both CD4+ and CD8+ T cells in blood was seen between baseline and week 6. Antigen specificity was not determined for the clonally expanded peripheral T cells. In the 0.1-3.0 mg/kg groups, partial responders had among the lowest normalized peripheral clonal expansion, particularly in CD8+ T cells. Low levels of normalized T-cell clonal expansion were also seen in some nonresponding patients.

Trimming at the junction amounts to 2 bases on V and 2 bases on J, and the germline ends lie 12 bases apart. The CDR3 contains 15 residues, cysteine and phenylalanine counted. Only the CDR3 part of the read is kept: 45 bases, read in frame from the first base. Per the germline V gene, LGHNA is the CDR1 and YSLEER is the CDR2. As to this clone: Its antigen remains unidentified. Base quality data are lacking; no much larger clone is found one base away.

Genomic DNA was isolated from the sorted cells so that the TCRbeta CDR3 region could be sequenced. TCRbeta CDR3 regions were sequenced using the immunoSEQ Assay. TCRdb re-hosts the immuneACCESS table, in-frame sequences only. Its copies lack some clones; in the studies checked, an unresolved V gene accounts for under half of them, and the cause for the rest is not known. This sample lists about 20,000 clones; roughly 80% were detected once. The top ten hold around 49% of the sample. The trial excluded patients who had a history of autoimmune disease or were on systemic immunosuppression. Peripheral blood for TCR sequencing was collected from all dose cohorts at baseline, on cycle 4 day 1, and on cycle 7 day 1. Samples were obtained from an open-label, multicenter, first-in-human phase I dose-escalation trial of ivuxolimab. Adults with locally advanced or metastatic melanoma, renal cell, hepatocellular, or head and neck squamous cell carcinoma were enrolled in the trial. Before TCR sequencing, CD4+ and CD8+ T cells were separately sorted from peripheral blood.

This TCR derives from an adult with an advanced solid tumor such as melanoma, head and neck, liver or kidney cancer. The sample was CD4+ or CD8+ T cells sorted from blood, taken in a trial of the OX40 agonist ivuxolimab. The V and J genes are TRBV4-3 and TRBJ1-1, and possibly TRBD1, on 5 matching bases. The DNA reads as follows: TGCGCCAGCAGCCAATGGGAGAGGGGAAACACTGAAGCTTTCTTT. This translates into CASSQWERGNTEAFF.